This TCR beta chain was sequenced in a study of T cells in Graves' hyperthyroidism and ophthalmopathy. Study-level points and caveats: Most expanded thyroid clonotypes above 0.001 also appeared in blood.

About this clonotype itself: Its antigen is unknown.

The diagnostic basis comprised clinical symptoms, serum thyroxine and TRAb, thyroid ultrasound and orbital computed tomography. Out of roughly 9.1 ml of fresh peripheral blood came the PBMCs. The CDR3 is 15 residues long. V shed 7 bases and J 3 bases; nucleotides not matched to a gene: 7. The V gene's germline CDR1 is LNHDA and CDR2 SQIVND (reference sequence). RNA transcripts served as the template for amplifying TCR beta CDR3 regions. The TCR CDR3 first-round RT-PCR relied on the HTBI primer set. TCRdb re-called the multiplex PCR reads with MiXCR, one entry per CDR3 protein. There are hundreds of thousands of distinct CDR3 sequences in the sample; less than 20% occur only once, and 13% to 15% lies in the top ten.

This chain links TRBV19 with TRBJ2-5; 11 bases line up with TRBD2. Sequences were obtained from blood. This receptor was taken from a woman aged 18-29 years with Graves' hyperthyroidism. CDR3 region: CASNAASGGKETQYF. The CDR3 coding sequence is TGTGCCAGTAATGCGGCTAGCGGGGGGAAAGAGACCCAGTACTTC.